This T cell receptor (beta chain) was sequenced for a study of beta chain features in type 1 diabetes. Overall study findings and caveats: There was a moderate but significant shortening of TCRB CDR3s in all four CD4+ subsets of Type 1 diabetes patients.

cDNA synthesis used the whole RNA isolate, giving expressed TCRB sequences. Regulatory, naive and central memory T cell samples averaged around 3.6 million reads. The data were produced by immunoSEQ multiplex PCR, yet TCRdb's version contains in-frame clones alone and is incomplete. This repertoire shows about 740,000 clones, 13% found once; its top ten account for about 0.02%. This clone was detected a few times. What it binds is unknown. The source is a man aged 18 to 29 with type 1 diabetes. Sequencing was carried out using naive CD4+ T cells from blood.

The CDR3 loop is CASTSEGRAGELFF. In DNA, the CDR3 is TGTGCCAGCACATCGGAGGGGCGCGCCGGGGAGCTGTTTTTT. The chain couples TRBV6-5 to TRBJ2-2; D is possibly TRBD2 (6 bases). Looked up from germline, CDR1 is MNHEY and CDR2 is SVGAGI. Trimming shortened V by 7 bases and J by 6 bases, and 15 bases separated the two germline ends. The CDR3 covers 14 residues.